The 12 T cell receptor beta chains in this list originate from one sample, sequenced in a study of shared clonotypes between healthy human individuals. Naivety among CD8 cells was defined by CD45RO negativity and positive CCR7 selection, thereby excluding terminally differentiated effector memory CD45RA+ cells. This table comes from immunoSEQ multiplex PCR, and its TCRdb copy is limited to in-frame clones, with some not included. The data show approximately 1.9 million clones, around 93% seen once. The source material was naive CD8+ T cells from PBMCs. The receptor set was obtained from a man younger than 30 in good health. Some clones in this sample may be carry-over from other donors' samples.

The rearrangement uses TRBV6-5 and TRBJ1-3, with D unclear. CDR1 and CDR2 from the germline V gene are MNHEY and SVGAGI. The CDR3 length is 12 residues. V dropped 7 bases and J dropped 1 base, with 5 bases sitting between them. In DNA form, the CDR3 reads TGTGCCAGCACCTCGTCTGGAAACACCATATATTTT. Translated, it gives CASTSSGNTIYF.

This clone appeared a single time. V usage is TRBV13 and J usage is TRBJ2-3, with D possibly TRBD1 on 6 matching bases. Between the trimmed V and J ends, which lost 3 bases and 5 bases, there was a span of 15 bases. The CDR3 has 15 amino acids. Germline V lookup: CDR1 PRHDT, CDR2 FYEKMQ (reference sequence). In nucleotides, the CDR3 is TGTGCCAGCAGCTTGAAACAGGGTTTCAGAGATACGCAGTATTTT. Its protein is CASSLKQGFRDTQYF.

The CDR3 bases are TGTGCCAGCAGTGCCTTAAAACTAGCGGGAGTCGACGAGCAGTACTTC. It yields the protein CASSALKLAGVDEQYF. The chain uses TRBV27 and TRBJ2-7, with 11 nucleotides matching TRBD2. The CDR3 spans 16 residues. After removal of 5 bases from V and 5 bases from J, the junction contained 11 bases not matched to a gene. The germline V gene encodes CDR1 MNHEY and CDR2 SMNVEV (reference sequence).

The chain has TRBV7-9 and TRBJ2-3; D gene uncertain. Germline lookup yields CDR1 SEHNR and CDR2 FQNEAQ (reference sequence). V gave up 9 bases and J gave up 4 bases, with 17 bases separating them. This CDR3 region has 14 residues. CDR3: CASGVVGFPDTQYF. In DNA, the CDR3 is TGTGCCAGTGGCGTGGTCGGTTTCCCAGATACGCAGTATTTT. Supplemented by reference TRBV7-9 and TRBJ2-3, the full variable domain reads DTGVSQNPRHKITKRGQNVTFRCDPISEHNRLYWYRQTLGQGPEFLTYFQNEAQLEKSRLLSDRFSAERPKGSFSTLEIQRTEQGDSAMYLCASGVVGFPDTQYFGPGTRLTVL.

As to this clone: Additional DNA sequences in this sample encode the identical CDR3. The chain combines TRBV9 with TRBJ2-7; D unresolved. Germline CDR1 reads SGDLS; CDR2 reads YYNGEE. Deletions cut 3 bases from V and 0 bases from J, with 7 bases between. There are 13 residues in the CDR3. CDR3 coding DNA: TGTGCCAGCAGCGCGCCCTCCTCCTACGAGCAGTACTTC. Translating gives CASSAPSSYEQYF.

The CDR3 spells CASSYSAEGTEQFF. The CDR3, as DNA: TGTGCCAGCAGTTACTCAGCAGAGGGGACTGAGCAGTTCTTC. J is TRBJ2-1 and V is TRBV6-5; TRBD1 or TRBD2 may be the D gene (5 bases each). The germline V and J ends were trimmed by 0 bases and 9 bases, with 12 bases remaining between them. The CDR3 has 14 residues. The germline gives CDR1 MNHEY, CDR2 SVGAGI.

In the case of this clone: Within the sample, other DNA sequences also encode this same CDR3. The chain employs TRBV5-1 and TRBJ2-7; possibly TRBD2 for D (6 bases). Trimming removed 0 bases at V and 4 bases at J, with 11 bases between. The germline gives CDR1 SGHRS, CDR2 YFSETQ. The CDR3 sequence is 14 residues long. CDR3 nucleotides: TGCGCCAGCAGCTTGGGGGCAGGGACTTACGAGCAGTACTTC. Protein product: CASSLGAGTYEQYF.

The rearrangement joins TRBV7-9 to TRBJ1-2; the D gene is possibly TRBD1 (6 bases). The germline V and J ends were trimmed by 5 bases and 4 bases, with 11 bases remaining between them. CDR1 and CDR2 from the germline V gene are SEHNR and FQNEAQ (reference sequence). The CDR3 runs to 13 residues. DNA for the CDR3: TGTGCCAGCAGCGGGGGGGCGATCTATGGCTACACCTTC. Translated: CASSGGAIYGYTF.

The V gene is TRBV9, the J gene TRBJ2-2, with a weak D call TRBD2 (5 bases). The germline V gene has CDR1 SGDLS and CDR2 YYNGEE. The ends were cut back, 1 base at V and 5 bases at J, with 15 bases in the middle. The CDR3 consists of 16 residues. The CDR3 bases are TGTGCCAGCAGCGTATCGGGATTAGCGCGAACCGGGGAGCTGTTTTTT. It is translated as CASSVSGLARTGELFF. Variable domain in full (rest from reference TRBV9 and TRBJ2-2): DSGVTQTPKHLITATGQRVTLRCSPRSGDLSVYWYQQSLDQGLQFLIQYYNGEERAKGNILERFSAQQFPDLHSELNLSSLELGDSALYFCASSVSGLARTGELFFGEGSRLTVL.

The rearrangement uses TRBV4-1 and TRBJ1-1, with D maybe TRBD1 (5 bases). CDR1 is MGHRA and CDR2 is YSYEKL in the germline V gene. With 0 bases removed from V and 4 bases from J, the gap between germline ends came to 12 bases. The CDR3 is 15 amino acids. The CDR3 bases are TGCGCCAGCAGCCAAGAGCAGGGCCCGAGCACTGAAGCTTTCTTT. It specifies CASSQEQGPSTEAFF.

Note on this clone: At the DNA level, this CDR3 is encoded by other sequences in the same sample as well. The chain employs TRBV7-9 and TRBJ2-2, with a possible D match to TRBD2 (5 bases). CDR3 length equals 12 residues. Germline CDR1 SEHNR, CDR2 FQNEAQ (reference sequence). V was cut by 4 bases and J by 5 bases, with 5 bases left in between. The CDR3 DNA follows: TGTGCCAGCAGCTCGGGAACCGGGGAGCTGTTTTTT. Translation: CASSSGTGELFF.

In regard to this clone: The sample has other DNA sequences that encode this CDR3 too. The rearrangement links TRBV28 to TRBJ2-7; D may be TRBD2 (6 bases). Looked up from germline, CDR1 is MDHEN and CDR2 is SYDVKM. V lost 1 base to trimming and J lost 1 base, with 8 bases between them. This CDR3 has 14 residues. CDR3 region: CASSLSGVSYEQYF. The CDR3 DNA sequence: TGTGCCAGCAGTTTATCGGGGGTTTCCTACGAGCAGTACTTC.